Described below is a single TCR beta chain sequence and its context. Its antigen remains unidentified. CDR1 is SGHVS, CDR2 FNYEAQ, per germline. V lost 5 bases, J lost 5 bases, and 5 bases stayed unmatched. The CDR3 totals 13 residues. This entry is derived from a study of shared clonotypes between healthy human individuals. General study findings and limits: Sequencing depth was expected to affect clonotype sharing among donors.

Here immunoSEQ multiplex PCR was the method, and the copy in TCRdb shows in-frame clones only, minus some. The data show some 700,000 clones, 80% to 95% seen once. The receptor was isolated from a man younger than 35 in good health. Some clones in this sample may be carry-over from other donors' samples. Sequenced: memory CD8+ T cells from PBMCs. Stated subset: CD45RO+ cells pooled with CCR7-negative TemRA cells. The genes are TRBV7-6 and TRBJ2-7; TRBD1 matches at 8 bases. In DNA, the CDR3 is TGTGCCAGCAGCGAGGGACAGGCCCACGAGCAGTACTTC. It yields the protein CASSEGQAHEQYF.